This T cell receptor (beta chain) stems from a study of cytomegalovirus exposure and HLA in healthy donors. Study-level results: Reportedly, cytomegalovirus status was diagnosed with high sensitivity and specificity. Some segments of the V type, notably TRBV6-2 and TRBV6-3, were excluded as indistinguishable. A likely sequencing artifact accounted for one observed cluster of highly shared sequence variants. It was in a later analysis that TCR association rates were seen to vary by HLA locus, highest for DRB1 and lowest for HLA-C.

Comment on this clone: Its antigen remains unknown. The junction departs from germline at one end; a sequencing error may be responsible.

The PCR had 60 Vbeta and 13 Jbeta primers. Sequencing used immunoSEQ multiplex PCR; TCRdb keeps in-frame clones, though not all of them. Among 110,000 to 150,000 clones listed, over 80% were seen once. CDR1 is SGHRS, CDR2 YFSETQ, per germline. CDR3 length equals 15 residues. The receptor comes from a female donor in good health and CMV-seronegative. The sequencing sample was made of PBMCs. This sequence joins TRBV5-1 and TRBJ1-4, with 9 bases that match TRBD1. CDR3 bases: TGCGCCAGCAGCATGTCACAGGGGGCTAAGGAAAAACTGTTTTTT. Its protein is CASSMSQGAKEKLFF.